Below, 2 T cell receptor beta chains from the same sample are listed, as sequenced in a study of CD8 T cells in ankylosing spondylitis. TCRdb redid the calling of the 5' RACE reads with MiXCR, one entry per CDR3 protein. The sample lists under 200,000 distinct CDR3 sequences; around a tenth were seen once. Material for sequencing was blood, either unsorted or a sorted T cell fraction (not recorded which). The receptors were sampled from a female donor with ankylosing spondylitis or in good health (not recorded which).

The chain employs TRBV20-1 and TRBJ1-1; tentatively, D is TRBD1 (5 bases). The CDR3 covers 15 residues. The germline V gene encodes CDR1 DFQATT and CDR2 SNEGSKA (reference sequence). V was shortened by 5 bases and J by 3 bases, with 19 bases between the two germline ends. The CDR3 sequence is CSAPPVGGLDTEAFF. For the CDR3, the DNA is TGCAGTGCTCCGCCCGTGGGGGGTTTGGACACTGAAGCTTTCTTT.

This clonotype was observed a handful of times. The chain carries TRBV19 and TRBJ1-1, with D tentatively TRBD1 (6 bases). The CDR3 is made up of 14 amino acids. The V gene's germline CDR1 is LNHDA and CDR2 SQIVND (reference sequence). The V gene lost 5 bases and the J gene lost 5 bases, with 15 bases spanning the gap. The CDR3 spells CASSPRGRATEAFF. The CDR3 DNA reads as TGTGCCAGTAGTCCCAGGGGTCGGGCGACTGAAGCTTTCTTT.